This TCR beta chain originates from a study of blood T cell repertoires in COVID-19. Looking at the study overall: Nucleic acid was either cDNA or gDNA, and it came from T cells, B-cell-depleted T cells, or PBMCs.

Seattle researchers signed up patients amid active infection and tracked them longitudinally. Only in-frame clones appear in the TCRdb table, and some are missing; sequencing was by immunoSEQ multiplex PCR. Of some 350,000 clones listed, about nine tenths are singletons. J was trimmed by 3 bases and V by 3 bases; bases with no gene match: 4. CDR3 length: 14 residues. CDR1 is MDHEN, CDR2 SYDVKM, per germline. The receptor's source is a woman in her 70s with COVID-19, enrolled during active disease. Material: peripheral blood. The chain couples TRBV28 to TRBJ2-7, with 8 bases that match TRBD2. The CDR3 DNA reads TGTGCCAGCAGTTTGGGCGGGGGGATCTACGAGCAGTACTTC. Translating it yields CASSLGGGIYEQYF.